The text below deals with one T cell receptor beta chain. This sample is part of a study of cytomegalovirus exposure and HLA in healthy donors. Amplification used 60 Vbeta primers and 13 Jbeta primers. Sequenced by immunoSEQ multiplex PCR; TCRdb stores in-frame clones only, minus some. The data hold 50,000 to 55,000 clones, with around 50% observed a single time. The source is a human donor in good health. Specimen: PBMCs.

The CDR3 loop is CASSLTGGQRNEQYF. The CDR3 nucleotides are TGCGCCAGCAGCTTGACCGGAGGCCAGAGGAACGAGCAGTACTTC. The V gene is TRBV5-1, the J gene TRBJ2-7; tentatively, D is TRBD2 (5 bases). Trimming took 1 base from V and 5 from J, leaving 16 bases between them. Germline V gene data show CDR1 as SGHRS and CDR2 as YFSETQ. This CDR3 region has 15 residues.